The source of this T cell receptor beta chain is a study of blood T cell repertoires in COVID-19. The wider study: The United States, Italy and Spain provided the acute and convalescent COVID-19 samples.

This clone appeared once. Original processing methods: By means of reference gene primer amplification, nucleated cell counts were estimated. The repertoire was sequenced with immunoSEQ multiplex PCR; TCRdb's copy has only in-frame clones and lacks some. V, J and clone size derive from that table, while D and trimming were established from the DNA sequence. The data contain about 260,000 clones, roughly 86% of them singletons. What was sequenced was peripheral blood. The receptor's source is a woman aged 55-69 years with COVID-19, enrolled during active disease.

CDR3 sequence: CASSLSRSDNEQFF. The CDR3 bases are TGTGCCAGCAGTTTGTCCCGATCGGACAATGAGCAGTTCTTC. This chain uses TRBV6-2 or TRBV6-3 with TRBJ2-1; D unresolved. The CDR3 is 14 amino acids. CDR1 MNHEY and CDR2 SVGEGT come from the germline V gene. V was clipped by 4 bases and J by 5 bases, with 12 bases between them.